The clone carrying this T cell receptor (beta chain) was seen repeatedly, ten times or more. TCRdb re-called the RT-PCR reads with MiXCR, one entry per CDR3 protein. The sample carries hundreds of thousands of distinct CDR3 sequences, 14% recorded once. Germline V gene lookup returns CDR1 SQVTM and CDR2 ANQGSEA. This CDR3 region has 13 residues. The trim removed 7 bases at V and 4 bases at J, leaving 3 bases unmatched. The receptor was isolated from a female donor in good health, serving as a healthy control. The sample comprised memory CD4+ T cells from blood. The genes are TRBV29-1 and TRBJ2-1; 11 nucleotides line up with TRBD2. The CDR3 region is CSGGTSGYNEQFF. As DNA, the CDR3 is TGCAGCGGTGGGACTAGCGGATACAATGAGCAGTTCTTC.